The clone carrying this T cell receptor beta chain occurred many times. What was amplified from RNA transcripts were TCR beta CDR3 regions. The study used the HTBI primer set for a first-round RT-PCR of the TCR CDR3. MiXCR, applied by TCRdb to the multiplex PCR reads, yields one record per CDR3 protein. The sample records hundreds of thousands of distinct CDR3 sequences, approximately 13% being singletons. This sample was included in a study of T cells in Graves' hyperthyroidism and ophthalmopathy. This CDR3 is 13 amino acids long. The ends were cut back, 6 bases at V and 7 bases at J, with 13 bases in the middle. Germline CDR1 LGHDT, CDR2 YNNKEL (reference sequence).

Sequenced material: blood. The chain joins TRBV3-1 to TRBJ1-5, with D possibly being TRBD1 (6 bases). This receptor was identified in a woman aged 18 to 35 with Graves' hyperthyroidism. This chain's CDR3 is CASSPGGGQPQHF. The CDR3 coding sequence is TGTGCCAGCAGTCCCGGGGGGGGCCAGCCCCAGCATTTT.